Sequencing of this T cell receptor beta chain was carried out in a study of neoadjuvant anti-PD-1 for oral cavity cancer. This CDR3 region has 12 residues. Germline V gives CDR1 SGHRS, CDR2 YFSETQ. Trimming shortened V by 3 bases and J by 9 bases, and 10 bases separated the two germline ends. Sequencing was performed with immunoSEQ multiplex PCR; in TCRdb, only in-frame clones are kept and a portion is missing. Of just under 70,000 clones listed, around 83% are singletons. Time point denoted: after neoadjuvant nivolumab, at surgical resection. Patients had HPV-negative, locally advanced oral cavity squamous cell carcinoma.

The sequences come from PBMCs, collected after nivolumab (anti-PD-1) treatment. This TCR derives from a person between 40 and 85 years old with oral cavity squamous cell carcinoma. The J gene is TRBJ2-1, the V gene TRBV5-1; D gene uncertain. CDR3 in DNA: TGCGCCAGCAGCTCCCTACTAAGTGAGCAGTTCTTC. Its protein is CASSSLLSEQFF. Looking up the rest from reference TRBV5-1 and TRBJ2-1 gives the full variable domain: KAGVTQTPRYLIKTRGQQVTLSCSPISGHRSVSWYQQTPGQGLQFLFEYFSETQRNKGNFPGRFSGRQFSNSRSEMNVSTLELGDSALYLCASSSLLSEQFFGPGTRLTVL.